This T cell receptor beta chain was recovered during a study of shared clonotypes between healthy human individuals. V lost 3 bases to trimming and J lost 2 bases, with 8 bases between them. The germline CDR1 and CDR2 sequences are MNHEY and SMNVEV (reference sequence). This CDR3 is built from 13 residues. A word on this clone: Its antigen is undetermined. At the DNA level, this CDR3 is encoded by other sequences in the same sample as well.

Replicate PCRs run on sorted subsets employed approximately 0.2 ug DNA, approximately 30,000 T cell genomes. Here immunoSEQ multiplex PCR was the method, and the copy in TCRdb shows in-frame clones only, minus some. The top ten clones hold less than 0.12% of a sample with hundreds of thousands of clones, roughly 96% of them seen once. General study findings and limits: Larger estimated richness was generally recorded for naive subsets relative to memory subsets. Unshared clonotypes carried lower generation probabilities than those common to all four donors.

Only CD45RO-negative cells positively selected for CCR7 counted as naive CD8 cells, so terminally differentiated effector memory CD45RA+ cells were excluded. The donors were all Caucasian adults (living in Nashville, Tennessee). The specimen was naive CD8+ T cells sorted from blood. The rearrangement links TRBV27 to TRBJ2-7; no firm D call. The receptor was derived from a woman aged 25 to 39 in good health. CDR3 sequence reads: CASSFGRTYEQYF. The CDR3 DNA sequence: TGTGCCAGCAGTTTCGGCAGGACCTACGAGCAGTACTTC.